This T cell receptor beta chain derives from a study of human T cells and chemical hapten exposure (dated by TCRdb to about 2021). Study-level background: Libraries were pooled for sequencing, and variation in per-sample TCR yields was attributed mainly to small differences in library volumes within the pool. Each blood RNA sample was used to sequence both TCR alpha and TCR beta chains. This study followed changes in the peripheral blood TCR repertoire in vivo during primary and secondary sensitization of alopecia patients to the hapten diphenylcyclopropenone (DPC). What the study reported, not specific to this receptor: Repeated subsampling changed both the strength of the expansion versus patch-test correlation and the threshold at which the correlation became significant. The number of TCRs above 1 in 1000 frequency did not change with DPC sensitization; there was no evidence of global repertoire structure alterations.

The germline V gene supplies CDR1 SGHAT and CDR2 FQNNGV. The CDR3 numbers 16 residues from cysteine through phenylalanine. The sequence is cut down to CDR3 DNA, 48 bases in frame from base 1. V lost 5 bases and J lost 4 bases; the stretch between them is 19 bases long. Total RNA was extracted from unfractionated whole blood collected in Tempus Blood RNA tubes. Five or six healthy volunteers served as TCR sequencing controls and were bled at day 0, 2 weeks and 6 weeks. The library was generated by 5' RACE. For sequencing, an Illumina MiSeq was employed. During library preparation, unique molecular identifiers were attached to individual cDNA molecules so that TCRs could be counted quantitatively and reproducibly. The study's own analysis went as follows. Samples had a median of 95,638 TCRs, with a range from 23,224 to 690,600. The Decombinator software suite was used to annotate V, J and CDR3 in the TCR reads. For the PS versus PT1 abundance plots, all samples were subsampled to the same number of TCRs (28,000). Expanded TCRs were defined as absent before sensitization and observed at least eight times at the 2-week time point. TCRdb reprocessing: public reads trimmed at Q25 with fastp, clones called with MiXCR, in-frame beta chains kept. Records with the same CDR3 protein are collapsed into one entry carrying the most frequent genes and DNA. TCRdb assigned the V and J calls; the authors' analysis was not used. The sample data list over 95,000 distinct CDR3 sequences, and approximately 20% of these were observed just once. The ten biggest clones cover roughly 3.1% of the sample.

Remarks on this clonotype: There is no known antigen for this receptor. No much larger clone is present one base from it, and per-base qualities are unavailable.

The receptor was isolated from a human donor in good health. The chain was built from TRBV11-2 and TRBJ2-3, and the D gene may be TRBD1, 5 bases matching. The base sequence is TGTGCCAGCAGCCCTCCAGGGCGAAGGGTTCCAGATACGCAGTATTTT. Its translation reads: CASSPPGRRVPDTQYF.